This TCR beta chain appears in the sequencing data of a study of T-cell memory formation after mild COVID-19. Study as a whole: TCR clusters were largely donor specific. Whole-study findings and limits: Prior to infection, memory already included some responding clones, suggesting cross-reactive memory joined. Clones that contracted from day 15 to 85 had balanced CD4/CD8; later expanders were CD4+ biased.

The CDR3 spans 11 residues. Germline assignment: CDR1 MNHEY and CDR2 SMNVEV (reference sequence). Trimming stripped 4 bases from V and 5 bases from J, with 6 bases between. Of note for this clonotype: Its antigen is as yet unknown.

MiXCR, applied by TCRdb to the 5' RACE reads, yields one record per CDR3 protein. The repertoire has 350,000 to 500,000 distinct CDR3 sequences, roughly 18% of them found once; the top ten carry around a fifth. Sequences were obtained from PBMCs or a T cell subset sorted from them (not recorded which). This sequence was found in a man aged 18 to 29 who had mild COVID-19 (a few samples of this study predate the infection). Cell type and time point are not known. This chain joins TRBV27 and TRBJ2-7; D gene uncertain. CDR3 sequence reads: CASSYLNEQYF. The CDR3 DNA reads TGTGCCAGCAGTTACTTGAACGAGCAGTACTTC.